Following are 16 T cell receptor beta chains from one sample sequenced in a study of Ad26.COV2.S vaccination and SARS-CoV-2 variants. The treatment is: around 19 received Ad26.COV2.S at low or high dose, single or two shots; 5 received placebo; per-sample allocation not given. Day 63 after the first injection of vaccine or placebo was the sampling time. The assay was immunoSEQ multiplex PCR, and TCRdb's table has in-frame clones only and misses some. The sample comprises approximately 300,000 clones, around four fifths of which are singletons, and 2% to 2.5% rests with the top ten. The specimen was peripheral blood, collected in a trial of Ad26.COV2.S vaccine versus placebo. These receptors were collected from a person aged 18-60 years who received the Ad26.COV2.S COVID-19 vaccine or a placebo.

The rearrangement links TRBV19 to TRBJ2-7; D is unclear. Trimming removed 4 bases at V and 0 bases at J, with 7 bases between. Germline lookup yields CDR1 LNHDA and CDR2 SQIVND (reference sequence). The CDR3 is 13 amino acids. CDR3: CASSRVDSYEQYF. In nucleotides, the CDR3 is TGTGCCAGTAGTAGAGTGGACTCCTACGAGCAGTACTTC.

The CDR3 region is CATSPGAETQYF. The CDR3, as DNA: TGTGCCACCAGTCCAGGGGCGGAGACCCAGTACTTC. The chain has TRBV15 and TRBJ2-5, with a tentative D call TRBD1 (6 bases). The V gene lost 6 bases and the J gene lost 5 bases, with 10 bases spanning the gap. Germline V gene data show CDR1 as LNHNV and CDR2 as YYDKDF (reference sequence). The CDR3 has 12 amino acids.

The gene calls are TRBV28 and TRBJ1-4; 8 bases align to TRBD1. The germline gives CDR1 MDHEN, CDR2 SYDVKM. Losses at the gene ends were 5 bases for V and 7 bases for J; bases not matched to a gene: 6. This CDR3 is 14 amino acids long. The DNA for the CDR3 is TGTGCCAGCAGTATGGACAGGGAGGCTGAAAAACTGTTTTTT. It is translated as CASSMDREAEKLFF.

The V gene is TRBV3-1 (or the pseudogene TRBV3-2), the J gene TRBJ2-2; no clear D gene. Per the germline V gene, CDR1 is LGHDT and CDR2 is YNNKEL (reference sequence). The CDR3 sequence is 15 residues long. Trimming left V 6 bases short and J 2 bases short, with 13 bases between. CDR3 sequence reads: CASRHKTGNTGELFF. The CDR3 nucleotides read TGTGCCAGCAGACATAAGACGGGCAACACCGGGGAGCTGTTTTTT.

This chain uses TRBV27 with TRBJ2-1; no clear D. Per germline, CDR1 MNHEY and CDR2 SMNVEV (reference sequence). The CDR3 is made up of 13 amino acids. The V end was cut by 2 bases, the J end by 3 bases, with 5 bases between. CDR3 sequence (DNA): TGTGCCAGCAGTTTAACTAACTACAATGAGCAGTTCTTC. This codes for CASSLTNYNEQFF.

The V gene is TRBV18, the J gene TRBJ2-5; TRBD2 aligns across 9 bases. The CDR3 is 16 residues long. The J segment lost 5 bases and the V segment lost 2 bases, leaving 9 bases of the junction unmatched. CDR1 is KGHSH, CDR2 LQKENI, per germline. The CDR3 nucleotides read TGTGCCAGCTCACCAGGTAGCGGGGGCCCTGGGGAGACCCAGTACTTC. It is translated as CASSPGSGGPGETQYF.

The chain has TRBV5-5 and TRBJ2-2; 8 bases are shared with TRBD1. The germline V gene encodes CDR1 SGHKS and CDR2 YYEKEE (reference sequence). The CDR3 contains 16 residues. V was clipped by 2 bases and J by 7 bases; unmatched bases: 10. The CDR3 DNA reads as TGTGCCAGCAGCTTCCCGCAGGGGGCTGATATCGGGGAGCTGTTTTTT. It specifies CASSFPQGADIGELFF.

The chain employs TRBV19 and TRBJ2-5; a possible D gene is TRBD1 (5 bases). Trimming shortened V by 5 bases and J by 3 bases, and 10 bases separated the two germline ends. The V gene's germline CDR1 is LNHDA and CDR2 SQIVND (reference sequence). The CDR3 is made up of 13 amino acids. CDR3 loop: CASSFRVEETQYF. The CDR3 DNA reads TGTGCCAGTAGTTTCAGGGTAGAAGAGACCCAGTACTTC.

Concerning this clone: The same CDR3 can be traced to other DNA sequences in this sample. V and J are TRBV3-1 (or the pseudogene TRBV3-2) and TRBJ2-2; D may be TRBD2 (6 bases). Germline CDR1 reads LGHDT; CDR2 reads YNNKEL (reference sequence). The CDR3 has 14 residues. Trimming stripped 1 base from V and 5 bases from J, with 8 bases between. The CDR3 DNA follows: TGTGCCAGCAGCCAAGTGGCGGGGACCGGGGAGCTGTTTTTT. Translated: CASSQVAGTGELFF.

V and J are TRBV28 and TRBJ2-4; no clear D gene. Germline CDR1 is MDHEN and CDR2 is SYDVKM. The V gene lost 4 bases and the J gene lost 0 bases, with 7 bases spanning the gap. The CDR3 loop spans 14 amino acids. The CDR3: CASSWVAAKNIQYF. CDR3 in DNA: TGTGCCAGCAGTTGGGTTGCAGCCAAAAACATTCAGTACTTC.

This sequence joins TRBV5-1 and TRBJ2-7, with D possibly being TRBD2 (7 bases). The CDR3 is made up of 15 amino acids. V was pared by 0 bases and J by 7 bases, with 17 bases between. Germline V lookup: CDR1 SGHRS, CDR2 YFSETQ. Here the CDR3 reads CASSLAGGPSGEQYF. In DNA, the CDR3 is TGCGCCAGCAGCTTGGCCGGGGGGCCCTCGGGGGAGCAGTACTTC.

The genes are TRBV28 and TRBJ1-2, with 9 nucleotides matching TRBD1. Germline CDR1 and CDR2: MDHEN and SYDVKM. V was clipped by 4 bases and J by 6 bases; unmatched bases: 15. The CDR3 totals 17 residues. As DNA, the CDR3 is TGTGCCAGCAGTTCCGGGGGGACAGGGTCTATTAGGGATGGCTACACCTTC. Translation: CASSSGGTGSIRDGYTF.

The J gene is TRBJ1-3, the V gene TRBV28, with TRBD1 matching over 7 bases. CDR1 is MDHEN and CDR2 is SYDVKM in the germline V gene. Losses at the gene ends were 1 base for V and 5 bases for J; bases not matched to a gene: 2. The CDR3 length is 14 residues. CDR3 sequence (DNA): TGTGCCAGCAGTTTATCGAGGGGGCGAAACACCATATATTTT. It is translated as CASSLSRGRNTIYF.

The chain recombines TRBV6-5 with TRBJ1-5; no definite D call. The CDR3 covers 13 residues. Per the germline V gene, CDR1 is MNHEY and CDR2 is SVGAGI. The V end was cut by 7 bases, the J end by 1 base, with 8 bases between. This chain's CDR3 is CASTLLSNQPQHF. DNA for the CDR3: TGTGCCAGCACGCTATTAAGCAATCAGCCCCAGCATTTT.

This clone was found once. This rearrangement joins TRBV28 to TRBJ1-4; D might be TRBD1 (5 bases). Germline V gene sequence: CDR1 MDHEN, CDR2 SYDVKM. The CDR3 is 15 amino acids. Trimming shortened V by 2 bases and J by 5 bases, and 12 bases separated the two germline ends. The CDR3 reads CASSLGGGRNEKLFF. The CDR3 nucleotides read TGTGCCAGCAGTTTAGGTGGGGGTAGGAATGAAAAACTGTTTTTT.

This chain joins TRBV27 and TRBJ1-1; D unresolved. The CDR3 is 12 amino acids. Trimming pared 8 bases from V and 5 bases from J, leaving 12 bases between. From germline, CDR1 is MNHEY and CDR2 SMNVEV (reference sequence). The CDR3 DNA reads as TGTGCCAGCGGAGCCGGATGGACTGAAGCTTTCTTT. Amino acids: CASGAGWTEAFF.